This T cell receptor (beta chain) appears in the sequencing data of a study of T cell responses to AZD1222 COVID-19 vaccine (TCRdb year 2021). Regarding the complete study: Because spike-specific TCR depth and breadth did not differ between the two schedules, AZD1222 recipients who got a second dose at roughly 4 weeks were pooled with those who got a second dose at roughly 12 weeks. A total of approximately 240 trial participants underwent TCR sequencing, of whom about 210 received two doses of AZD1222 and about 25 received two doses of the MenACWY control vaccine. Trial participants were enrolled by age into subgroups of 18-55, 56-69 and 70-plus years, and approximately 150, 30 and 60 TCR-sequenced participants, respectively, were included in these subgroups.

The CDR3 regions of human TCRbeta chains were analyzed by immunosequencing. In the paper's pipeline: Repertoire TCRs were matched against a reference library of SARS-CoV-2-specific TCRs generated with the MIRA antigen-specificity platform. Breadth was defined as the fraction of unique TCRs that were SARS-CoV-2-associated, and depth was defined as the fraction of total T cells that were SARS-CoV-2-associated. Using the MIRA data, every spike-specific TCR was mapped to the spike region that the TCR reacted to and assigned to either a CD4 or a CD8 class. Log10-transformed breadth and depth values were compared by one-way ANOVA with Sidak's multiple comparisons tests. TCRdb stores this immuneACCESS table with in-frame sequences only. Part of the clones is absent; in the studies checked, under half of the shortfall reflects unresolved V genes, and no reason is known for the rest. V, J and clone size are taken as reported in that table, and D and trimming were inferred from the DNA itself. The sample records about 73,000 clones, 70% to 90% of which are singletons. The ten largest clones take up less than 20% of the sample.

The paper's findings and limits, for the study overall: Reportedly, close to half of the unique spike-specific TCRs recognized epitopes lying outside the regions that are mutated in the B.1.351 and B.1.1.7 variants. Because no day 14 peak-response samples were available, the repertoires could be characterized only after the peak T cell response. Conclusions about previously exposed vaccinees were limited because only a handful of AZD1222 recipients were SARS-CoV-2 seropositive at baseline. In the small 56-69-year group, the increase in depth fell short of significance, most likely because of low power. Participants were mostly white British, with more females than males. The authors suggested clonal diversity may have been underestimated. CD4 TCRs associated with the vaccine covered the entire spike protein, and the dominant responses were in regions 160-218 and 743-854. A significant rise in spike-specific TCR breadth and depth was observed after two AZD1222 doses relative to day 0 and relative to MenACWY recipients.

V and J are truncated by 5 bases and 3 bases respectively, leaving an intervening sequence of 11 bases. The germline V gene encodes CDR1 SEHNR and CDR2 FQNEAQ (reference sequence). From the cysteine up to the phenylalanine, the CDR3 has a length of 13 residues. Just CDR3 DNA is preserved here, 39 bases in frame from base 1. About this clone: No antigen is known for it. No much larger clone exists at a distance of one base, and base qualities are not known.

The sample's time point, from its label and the paper: baseline before first vaccination. Vaccinee samples were obtained from the UK trials COV001 and COV002, which included a single-blind randomized controlled phase 2/3 trial of AZD1222 (ChAdOx1 nCoV-19) in healthy adults. For TCRbeta chain sequencing, PBMC samples were collected from trial participants at day 0 and at day 28 after the second dose. The sequence came from an adult in good health. Rearrangement joined TRBV7-9 to TRBJ2-7; the D gene is perhaps TRBD2, on 6 matching bases. Source: peripheral blood, taken on day 0 of AZD1222 vaccination. CDR3 loop: CASSTAGYYEQYF. The DNA sequence is given as TGTGCCAGCAGCACCGCGGGGTACTACGAGCAGTACTTC.